Below are 5 T cell receptor beta chains sequenced from a single sample in a study of cytomegalovirus exposure and HLA in healthy donors. PCR employed 60 Vbeta and 13 Jbeta primers. Clones were read by immunoSEQ multiplex PCR, and TCRdb kept only the in-frame ones, dropping some. The table has 170,000 or so clones, about 80% seen once. Material: PBMCs. The receptors here all came from a boy younger than 18 in good health and CMV-seronegative.

The chain carries TRBV11-2 and TRBJ1-4; 9 nucleotides match TRBD1. Looked up from germline, CDR1 is SGHAT and CDR2 is FQNNGV. V was clipped by 5 bases and J by 8 bases; unmatched bases: 6. The CDR3 extends over 14 amino acids. The CDR3 region is CASSQDRGREKLFF. CDR3 nucleotide sequence: TGTGCCAGCAGCCAGGACAGGGGAAGGGAAAAACTGTTTTTT.

The chain employs TRBV13 and TRBJ2-5, with D tentatively TRBD2 (6 bases). The DNA matches TRBJ2-7 better at its end, which makes the J call doubtful. Germline V gene lookup returns CDR1 PRHDT and CDR2 FYEKMQ (reference sequence). The CDR3 consists of 14 residues. For the CDR3, the DNA is TGTGCCAGCAGCTTAACGCGGGACTCCTACGAGCAGTACTTC. It specifies CASSLTRDSYEQYF.

This chain connects TRBV10-3 to TRBJ2-3; 11 bases are a match to TRBD2. J gave up 3 bases and V 0 bases, and 5 bases lay outside the gene matches. CDR3 length equals 17 residues. CDR1 and CDR2 from the germline V gene are ENHRY and SYGVKD. CDR3 nucleotide sequence: TGTGCCATCAGTGAGTCGAGGCTAGCGGGGGGTACAGATACGCAGTATTTT. Amino acids: CAISESRLAGGTDTQYF.

This chain joins TRBV29-1 and TRBJ2-5, with 7 positions matching TRBD1. The CDR3 loop spans 13 amino acids. Germline V gene sequence: CDR1 SQVTM, CDR2 ANQGSEA. V was pared by 4 bases and J by 7 bases, with 9 bases of the junction left unmatched. The CDR3 loop is CSVGMTGKGTQYF. In DNA, the CDR3 is TGCAGCGTTGGGATGACAGGGAAGGGGACCCAGTACTTC.

This clone has only a few counts. V is TRBV5-1 and J is TRBJ2-7, with D unclear. V lost 0 bases and J 4 bases, leaving 5 bases between the germline ends. Germline assignment: CDR1 SGHRS and CDR2 YFSETQ. CDR3 size: 12 residues. CDR3 amino acids: CASSLVPYEQYF. The CDR3 DNA reads TGCGCCAGCAGCTTGGTTCCGTACGAGCAGTACTTC. The variable domain in full, with the rest retrieved from reference TRBV5-1 and TRBJ2-7, is KAGVTQTPRYLIKTRGQQVTLSCSPISGHRSVSWYQQTPGQGLQFLFEYFSETQRNKGNFPGRFSGRQFSNSRSEMNVSTLELGDSALYLCASSLVPYEQYFGPGTRLTVT.